Listed below are T cell receptor beta chains from one sample, sequenced in a study of regulatory T cells in long-lasting Graves disease. One entry per CDR3 protein results from TCRdb running MiXCR on the multiplex PCR reads. The table lists a few hundred thousand distinct CDR3 sequences, 16% of them singletons, with about 32% in the top ten. The sample was also reused in another study, on T cells in Graves' hyperthyroidism and ophthalmopathy.

This specimen was peripheral blood mononuclear cells (PBMCs), taken at new diagnosis, from a patient treated with antithyroid drugs. These receptors all come from a man aged 35-49 years with Graves disease. Each CDR3 is given with its conserved first and last residue. A D gene is named only where the DNA matches it firmly. Clone size, where shown, is once, few, many, or a class for clones that have expanded.

size,D,J,V,CDR3,DNA
.,.,TRBJ2-3,TRBV7-8,CASSFISESTDTQYF,TGTGCCAGCAGCTTCATCAGCGAGAGCACAGATACGCAGTATTTT
many,.,TRBJ1-3,TRBV28,CASLPGTAGNTIYF,TGTGCCAGTCTCCCCGGCACAGCTGGAAACACCATATATTTT
.,.,TRBJ2-4,TRBV18,CASSPLYSIAKNIQYF,TGTGCCAGCTCACCATTGTATTCCATAGCCAAAAACATTCAGTACTTC
few,.,TRBJ2-5,TRBV5-1,CASSLSVQGRETQYF,TGCGCCAGCAGCTTGTCGGTTCAGGGGAGGGAGACCCAGTACTTC
.,TRBD1,TRBJ2-7,TRBV6-9,CASSYQGQGPYEQYF,TGTGCCAGCAGTTACCAGGGACAGGGCCCCTACGAGCAGTACTTC
many,.,TRBJ2-3,TRBV2,CASSLGGTQYF,TGTGCCAGCAGTCTGGGGGGTACGCAGTATTTT
few,.,TRBJ2-1,TRBV7-9,CASSFLSTGYNEQFF,TGTGCCAGCAGCTTTCTTTCAACGGGATACAATGAGCAGTTCTTC
many,.,TRBJ1-1,TRBV2,CASSVFREAFF,TGTGCCAGCAGTGTGTTCCGAGAAGCTTTCTTT
.,TRBD1,TRBJ2-3,TRBV5-1,CASSFLTGADTQYF,TGCGCCAGCAGCTTTTTAACAGGGGCAGATACGCAGTATTTT
many,.,TRBJ2-2,TRBV11-2,CASSFRAGNTGELFF,TGTGCCAGCAGCTTCCGCGCGGGGAACACCGGGGAGCTGTTTTTT
many,TRBD1,TRBJ2-7,TRBV20-1,CSAWGQTWRREQYF,TGCAGTGCTTGGGGACAGACTTGGAGGCGCGAGCAGTACTTC
.,.,TRBJ1-5,TRBV6-2/TRBV6-3,CASSESMGYQPQHF,TGTGCCAGCAGTGAGAGTATGGGGTACCAGCCCCAGCATTTT
.,.,TRBJ2-2,TRBV20-1,CSARGRTGTGRRELFF,TGCAGTGCTAGAGGAAGAACCGGGACGGGTCGGCGGGAGCTGTTTTTT
many,.,TRBJ1-3,TRBV11-3,CASSLGSGRLPALLSGNTIYF,TGTGCCAGCAGCTTAGGAAGCGGACGGTTGCCTGCCCTCCTCTCTGGAAACACCATATATTTT
.,.,TRBJ1-6,TRBV20-1,CSATDGNSPLHF,TGCAGTGCTACCGACGGCAATTCACCCCTCCACTTT
many,.,TRBJ2-7,TRBV5-1,CASSPEGELSYEQYF,TGCGCCAGCAGCCCTGAGGGGGAGCTTTCCTACGAGCAGTACTTC
many,TRBD2,TRBJ2-3,TRBV18,CASSPRGGLADFTDTQYF,TGTGCCAGCTCACCACGTGGGGGACTAGCGGATTTCACAGATACGCAGTATTTT
.,.,TRBJ2-7,TRBV3-1,CASSQEPGTTYEQYF,TGTGCCAGCAGCCAAGAACCAGGGACGACCTACGAGCAGTACTTC
.,.,TRBJ1-5,TRBV19,CASRTRTLQPQHF,TGTGCCAGTAGAACCAGGACACTTCAGCCCCAGCATTTT
few,.,TRBJ2-6,TRBV27,CASSLEGFAGANVLTF,TGTGCCAGCAGTTTAGAGGGGTTTGCGGGGGCCAACGTCCTGACTTTC
few,.,TRBJ1-6,TRBV2,CASSDPGSPLHF,TGTGCCAGCAGTGACCCCGGATCACCCCTCCACTTT
many,.,TRBJ2-7,TRBV9,CASSAEDSSEQYF,TGTGCCAGCAGCGCCGAGGACTCCTCCGAGCAGTACTTC
.,.,TRBJ2-1,TRBV19,CASSGGPLGEQFF,TGTGCCAGTTCAGGGGGGCCCTTGGGTGAGCAGTTCTTC
.,TRBD1,TRBJ2-1,TRBV4-1,CASSHHRDRFFNEQFF,TGCGCCAGCAGCCACCACCGGGACAGGTTTTTCAATGAGCAGTTCTTC
many,.,TRBJ1-1,TRBV30,CAWSVPWIGRTEAFF,TGTGCCTGGAGTGTACCGTGGATAGGGAGGACTGAAGCTTTCTTT
.,.,TRBJ2-5,TRBV11-3,CASSQETRGGAVETQYF,TGTGCCAGCAGCCAAGAGACTCGAGGGGGGGCCGTGGAGACCCAGTACTTC
few,.,TRBJ1-1,TRBV14,CASSHLQGGDTEAFF,TGTGCCAGCAGCCACTTACAGGGAGGCGACACTGAAGCTTTCTTT